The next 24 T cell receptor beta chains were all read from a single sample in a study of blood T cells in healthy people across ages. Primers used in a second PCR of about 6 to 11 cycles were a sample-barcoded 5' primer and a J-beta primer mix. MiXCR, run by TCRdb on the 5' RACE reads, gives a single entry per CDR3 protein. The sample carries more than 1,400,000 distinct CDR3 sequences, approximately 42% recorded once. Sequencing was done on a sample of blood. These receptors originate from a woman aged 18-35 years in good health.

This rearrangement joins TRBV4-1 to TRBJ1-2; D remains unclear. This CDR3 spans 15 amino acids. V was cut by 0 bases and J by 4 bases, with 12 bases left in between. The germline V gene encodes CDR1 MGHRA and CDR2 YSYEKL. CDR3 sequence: CASSQEGGASYGYTF. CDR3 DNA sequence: TGCGCCAGCAGCCAAGAAGGCGGCGCCTCCTATGGCTACACCTTC.

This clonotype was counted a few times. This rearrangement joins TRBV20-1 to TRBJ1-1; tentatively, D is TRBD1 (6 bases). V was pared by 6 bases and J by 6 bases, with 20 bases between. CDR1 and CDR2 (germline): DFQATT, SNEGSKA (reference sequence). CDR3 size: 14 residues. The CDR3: CSARGQKGASEAFF. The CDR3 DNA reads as TGCAGTGCCAGGGGCCAAAAAGGGGCATCTGAAGCTTTCTTT.

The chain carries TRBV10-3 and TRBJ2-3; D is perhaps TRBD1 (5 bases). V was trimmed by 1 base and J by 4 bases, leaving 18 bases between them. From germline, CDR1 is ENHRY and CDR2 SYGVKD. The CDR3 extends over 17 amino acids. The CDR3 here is CAISEWSDSFRADTQYF. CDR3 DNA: TGTGCCATCAGTGAGTGGTCCGACAGTTTTCGAGCAGATACGCAGTATTTT.

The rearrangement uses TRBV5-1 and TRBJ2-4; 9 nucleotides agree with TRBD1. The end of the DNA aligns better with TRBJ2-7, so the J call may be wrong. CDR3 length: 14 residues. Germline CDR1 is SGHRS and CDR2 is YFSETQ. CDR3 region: CASRQGQGSYEQYF. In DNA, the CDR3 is TGCGCCAGCAGACAGGGACAGGGTAGCTACGAGCAGTACTTC.

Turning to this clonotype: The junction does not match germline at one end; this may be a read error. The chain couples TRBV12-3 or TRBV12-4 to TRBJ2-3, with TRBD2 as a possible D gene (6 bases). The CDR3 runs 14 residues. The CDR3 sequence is CASSGLGGTDTRYF. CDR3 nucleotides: TGTGCCAGCAGTGGACTGGGAGGCACAGATACGCGGTATTTT.

CDR3 DNA sequence: TGCAGTGCTAGAGACGGAGCCCCCGGACACAATGAGCAGTTCTTC. Amino acid sequence: CSARDGAPGHNEQFF. This rearrangement joins TRBV20-1 to TRBJ2-1; D gene ambiguous. CDR3 size: 15 residues. Germline V CDR1 and CDR2: DFQATT, SNEGSKA (reference sequence). V dropped 0 bases and J dropped 5 bases, with 14 bases sitting between them.

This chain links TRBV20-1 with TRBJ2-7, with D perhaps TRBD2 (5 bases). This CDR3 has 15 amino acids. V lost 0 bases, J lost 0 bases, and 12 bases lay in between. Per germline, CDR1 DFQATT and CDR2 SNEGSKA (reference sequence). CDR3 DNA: TGCAGTGCTAGAGATTCCCAGCGGAGCTCCTACGAGCAGTACTTC. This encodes CSARDSQRSSYEQYF.

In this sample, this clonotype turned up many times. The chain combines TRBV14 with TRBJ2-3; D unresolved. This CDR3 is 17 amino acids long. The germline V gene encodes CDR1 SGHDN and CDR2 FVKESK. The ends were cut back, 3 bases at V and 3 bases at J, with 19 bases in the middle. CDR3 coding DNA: TGTGCCAGCAGCCAGGCAGACCTTCCTCAAGGGACAGATACGCAGTATTTT. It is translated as CASSQADLPQGTDTQYF.

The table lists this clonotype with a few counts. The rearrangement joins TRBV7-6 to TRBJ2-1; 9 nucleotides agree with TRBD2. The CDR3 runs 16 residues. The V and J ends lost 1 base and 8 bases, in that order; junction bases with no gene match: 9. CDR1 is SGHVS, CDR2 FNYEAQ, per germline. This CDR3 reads CASSLGTAGGFDEQFF. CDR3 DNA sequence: TGTGCCAGCAGCTTAGGGACGGCGGGAGGGTTTGATGAGCAGTTCTTC.

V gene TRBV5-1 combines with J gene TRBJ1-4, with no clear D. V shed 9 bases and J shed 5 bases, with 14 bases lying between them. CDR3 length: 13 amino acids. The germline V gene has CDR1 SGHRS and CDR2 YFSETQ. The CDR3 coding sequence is TGCGCCACCCGGACGCGCTCCAATGAAAAACTGTTTTTT. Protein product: CATRTRSNEKLFF.

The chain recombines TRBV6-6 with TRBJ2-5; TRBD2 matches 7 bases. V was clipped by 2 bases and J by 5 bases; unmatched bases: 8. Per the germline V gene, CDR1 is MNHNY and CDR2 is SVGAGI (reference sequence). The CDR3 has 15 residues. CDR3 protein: CASSYERDREETQYF. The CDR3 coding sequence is TGTGCCAGCAGTTACGAGCGGGATCGGGAGGAGACCCAGTACTTC.

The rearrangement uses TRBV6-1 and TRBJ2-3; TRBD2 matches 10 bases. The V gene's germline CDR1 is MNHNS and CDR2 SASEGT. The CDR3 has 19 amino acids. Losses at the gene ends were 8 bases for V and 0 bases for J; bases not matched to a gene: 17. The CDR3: CASSDPGRTSGSSTDTQYF. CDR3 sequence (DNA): TGTGCCAGCTCAGACCCTGGGAGGACTAGCGGTAGTAGCACAGATACGCAGTATTTT.

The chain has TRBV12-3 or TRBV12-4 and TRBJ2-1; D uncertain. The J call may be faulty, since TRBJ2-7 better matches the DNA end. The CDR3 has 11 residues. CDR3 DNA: TGTGCCATCCTCACCTACAATGAGCAGTACTTC. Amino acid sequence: CAILTYNEQYF.

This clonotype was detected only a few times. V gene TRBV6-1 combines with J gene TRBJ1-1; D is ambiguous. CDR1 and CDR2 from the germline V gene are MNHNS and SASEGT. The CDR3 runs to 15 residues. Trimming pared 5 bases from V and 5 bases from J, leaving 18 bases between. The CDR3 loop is CASSRSRDGGTEAFF. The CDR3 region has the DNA TGTGCCAGCAGTCGGTCGAGGGATGGTGGGACTGAAGCTTTCTTT.

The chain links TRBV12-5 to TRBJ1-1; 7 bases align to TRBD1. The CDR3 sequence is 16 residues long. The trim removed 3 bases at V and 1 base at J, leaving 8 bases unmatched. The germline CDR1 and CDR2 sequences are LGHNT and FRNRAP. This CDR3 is CASGFGQGGANTEAFF. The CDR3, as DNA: TGTGCTAGTGGTTTCGGGCAGGGGGGGGCGAACACTGAAGCTTTCTTT. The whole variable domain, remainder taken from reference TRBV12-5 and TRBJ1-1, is DARVTQTPRHKVTEMGQEVTMRCQPILGHNTVFWYRQTMMQGLELLAYFRNRAPLDDSGMPKDRFSAEMPDATLATLKIQPSEPRDSAVYFCASGFGQGGANTEAFFGQGTRLTVV.

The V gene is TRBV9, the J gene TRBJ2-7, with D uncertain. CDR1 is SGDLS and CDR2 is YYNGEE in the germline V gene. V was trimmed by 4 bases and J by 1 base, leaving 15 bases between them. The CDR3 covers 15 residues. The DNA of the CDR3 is TGTGCCAGCAGCCCCGACGGTTCGGCATCCTACGAGCAGTACTTC. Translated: CASSPDGSASYEQYF.

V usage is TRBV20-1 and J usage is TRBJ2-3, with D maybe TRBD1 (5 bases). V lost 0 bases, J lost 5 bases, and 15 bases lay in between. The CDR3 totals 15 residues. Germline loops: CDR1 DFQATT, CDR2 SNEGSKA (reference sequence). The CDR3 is CSARDWSGWGDTQYF. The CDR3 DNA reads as TGCAGTGCTAGAGATTGGTCAGGGTGGGGAGATACGCAGTATTTT.

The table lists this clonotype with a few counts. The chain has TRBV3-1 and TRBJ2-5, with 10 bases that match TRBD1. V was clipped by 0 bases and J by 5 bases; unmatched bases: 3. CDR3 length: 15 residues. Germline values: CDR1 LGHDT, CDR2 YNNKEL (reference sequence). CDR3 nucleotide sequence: TGTGCCAGCAGCCAAGAGACAGGGGGCGCCGAGACCCAGTACTTC. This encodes CASSQETGGAETQYF.

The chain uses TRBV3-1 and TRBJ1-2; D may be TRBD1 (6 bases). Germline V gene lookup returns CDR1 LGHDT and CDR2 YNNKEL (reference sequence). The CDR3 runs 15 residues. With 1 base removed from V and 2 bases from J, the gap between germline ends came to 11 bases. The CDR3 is CASSQAGDGNYGYTF. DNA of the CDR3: TGTGCCAGCAGCCAAGCAGGGGATGGGAACTATGGCTACACCTTC.

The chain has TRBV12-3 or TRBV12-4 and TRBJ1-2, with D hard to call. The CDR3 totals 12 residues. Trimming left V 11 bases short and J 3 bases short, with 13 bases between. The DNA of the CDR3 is TGTGCCTCCGAATCGGATGACTATGGCTACACCTTC. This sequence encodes CASESDDYGYTF.

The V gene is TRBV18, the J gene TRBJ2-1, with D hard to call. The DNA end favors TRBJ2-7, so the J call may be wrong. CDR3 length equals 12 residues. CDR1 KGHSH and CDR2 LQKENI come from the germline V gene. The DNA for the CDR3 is TGTGCCAGCTCACCAACAGTGAATGAGCAGTACTTC. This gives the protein CASSPTVNEQYF.

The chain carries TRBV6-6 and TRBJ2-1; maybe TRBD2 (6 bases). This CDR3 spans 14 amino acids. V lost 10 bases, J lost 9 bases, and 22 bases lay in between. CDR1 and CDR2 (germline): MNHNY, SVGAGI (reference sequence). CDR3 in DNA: TGTGCCATCCAGGCCGGGACTGTGGGTGGTGAGCAGTTCTTC. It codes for CAIQAGTVGGEQFF.

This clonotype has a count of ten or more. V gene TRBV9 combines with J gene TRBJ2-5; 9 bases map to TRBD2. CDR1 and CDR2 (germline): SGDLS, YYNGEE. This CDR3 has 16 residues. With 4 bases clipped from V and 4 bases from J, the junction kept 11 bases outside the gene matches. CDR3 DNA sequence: TGTGCCAGCAGCCCCCAAGGTAGCGGGAGTTTAGAGACCCAGTACTTC. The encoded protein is CASSPQGSGSLETQYF.

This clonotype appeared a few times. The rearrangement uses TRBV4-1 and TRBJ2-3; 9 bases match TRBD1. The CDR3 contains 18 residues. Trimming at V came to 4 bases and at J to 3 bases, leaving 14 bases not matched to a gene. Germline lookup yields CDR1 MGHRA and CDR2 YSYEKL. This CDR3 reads CASSPKTPGQGWTDTQYF. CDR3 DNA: TGCGCCAGCAGCCCTAAGACACCGGGACAGGGATGGACAGATACGCAGTATTTT.